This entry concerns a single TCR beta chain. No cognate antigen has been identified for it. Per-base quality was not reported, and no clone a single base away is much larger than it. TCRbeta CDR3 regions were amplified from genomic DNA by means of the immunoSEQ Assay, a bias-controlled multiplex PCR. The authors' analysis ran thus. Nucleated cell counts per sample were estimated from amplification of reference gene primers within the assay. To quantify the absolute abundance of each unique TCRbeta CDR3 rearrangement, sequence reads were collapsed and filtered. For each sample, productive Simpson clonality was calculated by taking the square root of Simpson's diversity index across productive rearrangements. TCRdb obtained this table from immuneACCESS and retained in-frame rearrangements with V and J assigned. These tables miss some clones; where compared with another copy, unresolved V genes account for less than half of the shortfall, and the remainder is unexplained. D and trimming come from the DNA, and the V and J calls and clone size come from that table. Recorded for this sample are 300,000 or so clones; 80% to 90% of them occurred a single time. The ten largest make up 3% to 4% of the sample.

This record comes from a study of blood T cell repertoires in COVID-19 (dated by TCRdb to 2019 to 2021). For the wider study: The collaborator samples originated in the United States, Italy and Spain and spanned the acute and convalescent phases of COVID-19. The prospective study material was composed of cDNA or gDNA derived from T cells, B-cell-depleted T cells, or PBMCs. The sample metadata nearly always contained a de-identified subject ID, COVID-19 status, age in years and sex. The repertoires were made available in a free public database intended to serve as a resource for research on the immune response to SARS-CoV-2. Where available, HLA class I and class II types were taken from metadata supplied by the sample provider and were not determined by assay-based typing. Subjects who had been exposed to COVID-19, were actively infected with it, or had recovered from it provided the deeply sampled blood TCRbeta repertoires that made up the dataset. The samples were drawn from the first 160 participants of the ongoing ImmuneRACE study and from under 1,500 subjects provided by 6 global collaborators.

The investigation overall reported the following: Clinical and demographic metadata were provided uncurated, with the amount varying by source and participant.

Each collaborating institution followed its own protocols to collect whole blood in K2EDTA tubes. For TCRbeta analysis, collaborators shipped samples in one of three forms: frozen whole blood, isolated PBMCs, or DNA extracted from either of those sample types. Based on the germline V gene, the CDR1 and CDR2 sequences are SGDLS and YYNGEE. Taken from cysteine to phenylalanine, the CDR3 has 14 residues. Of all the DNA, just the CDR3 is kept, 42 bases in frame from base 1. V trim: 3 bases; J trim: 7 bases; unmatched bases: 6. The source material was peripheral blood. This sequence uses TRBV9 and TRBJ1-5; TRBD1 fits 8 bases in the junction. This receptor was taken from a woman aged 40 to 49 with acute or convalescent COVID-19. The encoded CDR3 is CASSDTGGGQPQHF. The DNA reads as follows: TGTGCCAGCAGCGATACAGGGGGTGGGCAGCCCCAGCATTTT.